A selection of T cell receptor beta chains follows, all from one sample in a study of blood T cell repertoires in COVID-19. Generated by immunoSEQ multiplex PCR, the TCRdb table keeps only in-frame clones and is missing some. The table has approximately 250,000 clones, 80% to 90% seen once; the top ten hold 2.5% to 3.5%. The sample taken for sequencing was PBMCs or T cells enriched from blood (not recorded which). All receptors come from a middle-aged woman who had been exposed to COVID-19. CDR3s include the opening cysteine and the closing phenylalanine or tryptophan. Fields, in order: D gene, CDR3 length, clone size, J gene, V gene, CDR3 protein, CDR3 DNA. A D gene is named only where the DNA matches it firmly. Expanded clones get a size class; other rows say once, few or many, or leave the size out.

TRBD1	13	-	TRBJ2-1	TRBV6-2/TRBV6-3	CASSPTGVNEQFF	TGTGCCAGCAGTCCAACAGGGGTCAATGAGCAGTTCTTC
TRBD1	13	-	TRBJ1-2	TRBV2	CASRAGTDYGYTF	TGTGCCAGCAGGGCCGGGACAGACTATGGCTACACCTTC
-	17	-	TRBJ1-5	TRBV28	CASSRGQGQWSNQPQHF	TGTGCCAGCTCTCGTGGGCAGGGTCAGTGGAGCAATCAGCCCCAGCATTTT
TRBD1	14	-	TRBJ1-6	TRBV28	CASLRTGGWSPLHF	TGTGCCAGTCTCCGGACAGGGGGCTGGTCACCCCTCCACTTT
TRBD1	16	-	TRBJ1-4	TRBV4-2	CASSQPSGTVNEKLFF	TGTGCCAGCAGCCAGCCGTCCGGGACAGTGAATGAAAAACTGTTTTTT
-	12	-	TRBJ1-5	TRBV7-2	CASSSLDQPQHF	TGTGCCAGCAGCTCCTTAGATCAGCCCCAGCATTTT
-	11	-	TRBJ1-1	TRBV29-1	CSVNSGAEAFF	TGCAGCGTTAACTCAGGGGCTGAAGCTTTCTTT
-	14	-	TRBJ2-7	TRBV5-1	CASSLSDGTYEQYF	TGCGCCAGCAGCTTGTCGGACGGGACCTACGAGCAGTACTTC
TRBD1	14	once	TRBJ1-6	TRBV15	CATSARDRASPLHF	TGTGCCACCAGCGCCCGGGACAGGGCTTCACCCCTCCACTTT
-	13	-	TRBJ1-3	TRBV10-1	CASSAFSGNTIYF	TGCGCCAGCAGTGCTTTCTCTGGAAACACCATATATTTT
TRBD2	14	-	TRBJ2-1	TRBV7-9	CASSLLAADNEQFF	TGTGCCAGCAGCTTACTAGCGGCCGATAATGAGCAGTTCTTC
TRBD1	13	-	TRBJ1-2	TRBV25-1	CASSAQGNYGYTF	TGTGCCAGCAGCGCACAGGGGAACTATGGCTACACCTTC
TRBD1	17	-	TRBJ1-2	TRBV7-2	CASSWGGQGRSNYGYTF	TGTGCCAGCAGCTGGGGGGGACAGGGGCGTTCTAACTATGGCTACACCTTC
TRBD2	16	-	TRBJ2-3	TRBV4-3	CASSPREAGVLDTQYF	TGCGCCAGCAGCCCTCGGGAAGCGGGAGTTCTAGATACGCAGTATTTT
-	16	-	TRBJ2-1	TRBV14	CASSQDLVGVSDEQFF	TGTGCCAGCAGCCAAGATCTGGTTGGAGTTTCGGATGAGCAGTTCTTC
-	14	-	TRBJ1-1	TRBV4-1	CASSQEPGGTEAFF	TGCGCCAGCAGCCAAGAACCGGGAGGTACTGAAGCTTTCTTT
TRBD2	18	-	TRBJ2-2	TRBV6-2/TRBV6-3	CASSNGLAGVPNTGELFF	TGTGCCAGCAGTAACGGACTAGCGGGAGTCCCGAACACCGGGGAGCTGTTTTTT
-	16	-	TRBJ2-1	TRBV6-2/TRBV6-3	CASSERPQLPYNEQFF	TGTGCCAGCAGCGAAAGACCACAACTACCCTACAATGAGCAGTTCTTC
-	16	-	TRBJ1-6	TRBV7-8	CASSSISGVGNSPLHF	TGTGCCAGCAGCTCAATATCAGGGGTTGGGAATTCACCCCTCCACTTT
TRBD2	15	-	TRBJ2-2	TRBV29-1	CSAAFGTSGSGELFF	TGCAGCGCTGCCTTTGGGACTAGCGGGTCCGGGGAGCTGTTTTTT
TRBD1	13	-	TRBJ1-2	TRBV29-1	CSAGQAAGYGYTF	TGCAGCGCCGGACAGGCGGCCGGGTATGGCTACACCTTC
-	12	-	TRBJ1-3	TRBV30	CAWPSSGNTIYF	TGTGCCTGGCCGAGCTCTGGAAACACCATATATTTT
-	14	-	TRBJ1-5	TRBV28	CASSLVDSNQPQHF	TGTGCCAGCAGTTTAGTAGATAGCAATCAGCCCCAGCATTTT
-	13	once	TRBJ1-3	TRBV12-3/TRBV12-4	CASSLTAGDTIYF	TGTGCCAGCAGCCTGACAGCTGGAGACACCATATATTTT
-	15	-	TRBJ1-5	TRBV19	CASRRRDSVEWPQHF	TGTGCCAGTAGGCGTAGAGACAGCGTCGAGTGGCCCCAGCATTTT
-	15	few	TRBJ1-2	TRBV18	CASSPGLRADYGYTF	TGTGCCAGCTCACCCGGACTCCGGGCGGACTATGGCTACACCTTC
-	13	-	TRBJ1-1	TRBV6-5	CASRRYLGLEAFF	TGTGCCAGCAGACGATACCTTGGCCTTGAAGCTTTCTTT